This T cell receptor (beta chain) was obtained from a study of cytomegalovirus exposure and HLA in healthy donors. Whole-study context: A data release that came early held approximately 92 million unique TCRs from HLA-typed donors.

Note on this clone: Antigen specificity is unknown.

Study findings and constraints: In a later analysis, across HLA loci, associated TCR counts were highest for DRB1, lowest for HLA-C. Associated with cytomegalovirus, according to the listing, were 150 to 200 TCR beta chains.

Researchers ran the PCR with 60 Vbeta and 13 Jbeta primers. Data came from immunoSEQ multiplex PCR; TCRdb stores just in-frame clones and leaves some out. The data hold more than 150,000 clones, with around four fifths observed a single time. The CDR3 has 15 amino acids. Germline V lookup: CDR1 MNHNS, CDR2 SASEGT. Trimming took 1 base from V and 4 from J; bases not matched to a gene: 1. The source is a woman between 18 and 30 years old in good health and CMV-seronegative. The material sequenced was PBMCs. The chain uses TRBV6-1 and TRBJ2-1, with TRBD2 matching 10 bases. The DNA for the CDR3 is TGTGCCAGCAGTGAAGAACTAGCGGGGTACAATGAGCAGTTCTTC. Residues: CASSEELAGYNEQFF.